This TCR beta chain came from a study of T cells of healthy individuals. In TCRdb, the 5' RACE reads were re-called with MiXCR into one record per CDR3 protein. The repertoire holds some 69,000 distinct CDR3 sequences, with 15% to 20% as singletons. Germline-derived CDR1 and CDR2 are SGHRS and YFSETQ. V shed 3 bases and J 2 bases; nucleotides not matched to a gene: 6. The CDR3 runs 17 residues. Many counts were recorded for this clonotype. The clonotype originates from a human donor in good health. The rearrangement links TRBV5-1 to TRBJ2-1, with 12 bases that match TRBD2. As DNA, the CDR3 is TGCGCCAGCAGCTCGGGACTAGCGGGCGTTGCCTACAATGAGCAGTTCTTC. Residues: CASSSGLAGVAYNEQFF.